The T cell receptor beta chain under discussion was sequenced for a study of blood T cell repertoires in COVID-19. CDR1 and CDR2 (germline): SGHDN, FVKESK. V was trimmed by 8 bases and J by 3 bases, leaving 11 bases between them. This CDR3 comprises 14 residues. Profiling relied on immunoSEQ multiplex PCR, and the TCRdb table lists in-frame clones only, not all of them. The sample contains some 160,000 clones, 86% of which appear only once. The TCR comes from a woman aged 65 to 85 with acute or convalescent COVID-19. The sequenced sample was peripheral blood. J is TRBJ2-6 and V is TRBV14; D gene unclear. DNA of the CDR3: TGTGCCAGCTCCCAAATCGGTGGGGCCAACGTCCTGACTTTC. This encodes CASSQIGGANVLTF.